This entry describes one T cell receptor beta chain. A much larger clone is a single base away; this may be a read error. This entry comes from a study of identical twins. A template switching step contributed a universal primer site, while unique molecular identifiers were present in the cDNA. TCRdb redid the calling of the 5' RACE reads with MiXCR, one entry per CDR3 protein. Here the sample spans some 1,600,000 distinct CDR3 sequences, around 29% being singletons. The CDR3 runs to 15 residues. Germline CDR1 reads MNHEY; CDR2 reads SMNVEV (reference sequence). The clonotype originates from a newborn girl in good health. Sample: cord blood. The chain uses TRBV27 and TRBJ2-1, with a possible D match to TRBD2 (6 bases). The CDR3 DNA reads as TGTGTCAGCAGTTTAGTAGCGGCCTCCTACAATGAGCAGTTCTTC. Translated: CVSSLVAASYNEQFF.